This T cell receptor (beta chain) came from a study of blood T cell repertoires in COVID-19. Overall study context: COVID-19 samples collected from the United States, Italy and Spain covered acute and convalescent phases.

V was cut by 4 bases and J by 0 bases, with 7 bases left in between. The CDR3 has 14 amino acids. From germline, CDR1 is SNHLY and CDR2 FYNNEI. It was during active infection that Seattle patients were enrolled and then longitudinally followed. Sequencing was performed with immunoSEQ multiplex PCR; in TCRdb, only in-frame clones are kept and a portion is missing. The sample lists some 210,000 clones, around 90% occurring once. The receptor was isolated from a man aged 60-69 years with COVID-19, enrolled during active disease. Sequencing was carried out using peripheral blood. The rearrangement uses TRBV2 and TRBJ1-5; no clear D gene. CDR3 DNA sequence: TGTGCCAGCAGTGGGCAGATTAGCAATCAGCCCCAGCATTTT. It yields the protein CASSGQISNQPQHF.